Each of the 30 T cell receptor beta chains below was sequenced from the same sample in a study of blood T cell repertoires in COVID-19. Data came from immunoSEQ multiplex PCR; TCRdb stores just in-frame clones and leaves some out. This sample has 200,000 to 250,000 clones; roughly 80% occur once, and the top ten carry around 7.7%. The source material was peripheral blood. These receptors all stem from a woman between 65 and 79 years old with acute or convalescent COVID-19.

CDR3 DNA: TGTGCCAGCAGCTTAAGTCAGGCTAGTCAGCCTGGGGAGGAGACCCAGTACTTC. Its protein product is CASSLSQASQPGEETQYF. The chain couples TRBV11-3 to TRBJ2-5, with D perhaps matching TRBD2 (5 bases). This CDR3 has 18 residues. The V gene's germline CDR1 is SGHNT and CDR2 YENEEA. V was trimmed by 2 bases and J by 5 bases, leaving 24 bases between them. The full variable domain, rest sourced from reference TRBV11-3 and TRBJ2-5, is EAGVVQSPRYKIIEKKQPVAFWCNPISGHNTLYWYLQNLGQGPELLIRYENEEAVDDSQLPKDRFSAERLKGVDSTLKIQPAELGDSAVYLCASSLSQASQPGEETQYFGPGTRLLVL.

The rearrangement uses TRBV5-6 and TRBJ2-1; the D gene is possibly TRBD2 (5 bases). The germline V gene has CDR1 SGHDT and CDR2 YYEEEE. V lost 2 bases and J lost 2, with 8 bases in between. The CDR3 loop spans 14 amino acids. The CDR3 coding sequence is TGTGCCAGCAGCTTCGGGGAGCCCTACAATGAGCAGTTCTTC. Protein: CASSFGEPYNEQFF.

The CDR3 region is CATSRVFGGGGDTQYF. In DNA, the CDR3 is TGTGCCACCAGCAGAGTTTTCGGGGGGGGAGGAGATACGCAGTATTTT. This chain connects TRBV15 to TRBJ2-3, with TRBD2 matching 8 bases. The CDR3 runs to 16 residues. Germline CDR1 and CDR2: LNHNV and YYDKDF (reference sequence). V lost 1 base to trimming and J lost 5 bases; unmatched junction nucleotides: 8.

This chain joins TRBV13 and TRBJ1-2; the D is unclear. Per germline, CDR1 PRHDT and CDR2 FYEKMQ (reference sequence). This CDR3 comprises 14 residues. Trimming left V 3 bases short and J 7 bases short, with 15 bases between. This CDR3 is CASSLYLPVGGYTF. CDR3 nucleotide sequence: TGTGCCAGCAGCTTGTACCTACCCGTCGGTGGCTACACCTTC.

This clone was counted between two and nine times. The chain combines TRBV25-1 with TRBJ1-5, with 8 bases fitting TRBD1. The CDR3 sequence is 16 residues long. With V trimmed by 5 bases and J by 5 bases, 11 bases remained unmatched. Per germline, CDR1 MGHDK and CDR2 SYGVNS. CDR3 in DNA: TGTGCCAGCAGTCCTCCCGGACAGGGCAGGGATCAGCCCCAGCATTTT. This encodes CASSPPGQGRDQPQHF.

This clone was picked up a small number of times. The chain uses TRBV5-6 and TRBJ2-7; the D is unclear. The length of the CDR3 is 12 residues. In germline, CDR1 is SGHDT, CDR2 YYEEEE. V was shortened by 0 bases and J by 4 bases, with 5 bases between the two germline ends. CDR3 DNA: TGTGCCAGCAGCTTGGAGAGATACGAGCAGTACTTC. Translated, it gives CASSLERYEQYF.

This sequence joins TRBV27 and TRBJ2-5; tentative D call: TRBD1 (5 bases). CDR1 and CDR2 (germline): MNHEY, SMNVEV (reference sequence). V lost 6 bases to trimming and J lost 4 bases, with 15 bases between them. The CDR3 is 14 amino acids. The DNA for the CDR3 is TGTGCCAGCAGGGTGCTGGGGCGCATAGAGACCCAGTACTTC. Its translation is CASRVLGRIETQYF.

Only one count was recorded for this clone. The CDR3 spells CASSPHSRTGPLAKNIQYF. CDR3 nucleotide sequence: TGTGCCAGCAGCCCCCACTCCCGGACAGGACCACTAGCCAAAAACATTCAGTACTTC. The chain joins TRBV7-8 to TRBJ2-4; 7 bases are a match to TRBD1. The length of the CDR3 is 19 residues. Germline CDR1 and CDR2: SGHVS and FQNEAQ. The V segment lost 5 bases and the J segment 0 bases; nucleotides outside the gene matches: 16.

The chain carries TRBV5-4 and TRBJ2-3; TRBD1 aligns across 7 bases. CDR3 length: 17 amino acids. V lost 4 bases to trimming and J lost 2 bases; unmatched junction nucleotides: 13. The V gene's germline CDR1 is SGHNT and CDR2 YYREEE (reference sequence). The CDR3 spells CASSVQPSGGTTDTQYF. DNA of the CDR3: TGTGCCAGCAGCGTGCAACCCTCAGGGGGAACCACAGATACGCAGTATTTT.

This clone was picked up a small number of times. This sequence joins TRBV7-9 and TRBJ2-2; D is possibly TRBD1 (6 bases). Looked up from germline, CDR1 is SEHNR and CDR2 is FQNEAQ (reference sequence). The V and J ends lost 2 bases and 6 bases respectively, with 13 bases between them. The CDR3 contains 15 residues. CDR3 DNA: TGTGCCAGCAGCTTAAGATCAGAGGGGGCCGGGGAGCTGTTTTTT. Residues: CASSLRSEGAGELFF. Together with reference TRBV7-9 and TRBJ2-2, the CDR3 gives the full variable domain: DTGVSQNPRHKITKRGQNVTFRCDPISEHNRLYWYRQTLGQGPEFLTYFQNEAQLEKSRLLSDRFSAERPKGSFSTLEIQRTEQGDSAMYLCASSLRSEGAGELFFGEGSRLTVL.

The chain links TRBV30 to TRBJ1-4, with unresolved D. V was trimmed by 7 bases and J by 8 bases, leaving 17 bases between them. The CDR3 contains 13 residues. Germline V CDR1 and CDR2: GTSNPN, SVGIG (reference sequence). The DNA for the CDR3 is TGTGCCTCGATCCGGGAGTTAGGGGAAAAACTGTTTTTT. It specifies CASIRELGEKLFF.

This clone was observed a handful of times. This chain connects TRBV18 to TRBJ2-3; TRBD1 agrees at 7 bases. Per germline, CDR1 KGHSH and CDR2 LQKENI. The CDR3 contains 15 residues. V lost 3 bases and J lost 5; bases outside the gene matches: 8. The CDR3: CASSPLGDSGDTQYF. DNA for the CDR3: TGTGCCAGCTCACCGCTCGGGGACAGTGGAGATACGCAGTATTTT.

The V call is TRBV2, the J call TRBJ1-2; D not resolved. Germline CDR1 reads SNHLY; CDR2 reads FYNNEI. The length of the CDR3 is 14 residues. V was cut by 3 bases and J by 5 bases, with 13 bases left in between. Here the CDR3 DNA reads TGTGCCAGCAGTGACAGGTCGAAAACTTATGGCTACACCTTC. Amino acid sequence: CASSDRSKTYGYTF. Drawing the rest from reference TRBV2 and TRBJ1-2, the complete variable domain is EPEVTQTPSHQVTQMGQEVILRCVPISNHLYFYWYRQILGQKVEFLVSFYNNEISEKSEIFDDQFSVERPDGSNFTLKIRSTKLEDSAMYFCASSDRSKTYGYTFGSGTRLTVV.

V is TRBV6-4 and J is TRBJ2-4, with 7 nucleotides matching TRBD2. This CDR3 contains 15 residues. CDR1 and CDR2 (germline): MRHNA, SNTAGT. V was pared by 2 bases and J by 3 bases, with 4 bases of the junction left unmatched. CDR3 sequence: CASSDPGGFKNIQYF. In DNA, the CDR3 is TGTGCCAGCAGTGACCCCGGGGGGTTCAAAAACATTCAGTACTTC.

V usage is TRBV24-1 and J usage is TRBJ2-5; perhaps TRBD2 as D (6 bases). The germline CDR1 and CDR2 sequences are KGHDR and SFDVKD. The CDR3 sequence is 18 residues long. Between the trimmed V and J ends, which lost 2 bases and 1 base, there was a span of 19 bases. The CDR3 DNA reads TGTGCCACCAGTGATTCCGCCGGGACGGAGGGGCCCCAAGAGACCCAGTACTTC. This gives the protein CATSDSAGTEGPQETQYF.

This clone was seen once. The rearrangement uses TRBV10-1 and TRBJ1-2; tentative D call: TRBD1 (5 bases). This CDR3 spans 13 amino acids. Germline V CDR1 and CDR2: WNHNN, SYGVQD (reference sequence). Trimming cost V 0 bases and J 6 bases, with 8 bases left between them. This CDR3 is CASSESKGHGYTF. The CDR3 DNA reads as TGCGCCAGCAGTGAGTCGAAGGGGCATGGCTACACCTTC.

This chain connects TRBV7-2 to TRBJ2-6; 10 nucleotides match TRBD2. Looked up from germline, CDR1 is SGHTA and CDR2 is FQGNSA. The CDR3 has 19 amino acids. The V gene end was trimmed by 2 bases and the J gene end by 2 bases; junction bases not matched to a gene: 9. CDR3 bases: TGTGCCAGCAGCTTAACCACTAGCGGGGTGGTCACTGGGGCCAACGTCCTGACTTTC. This gives the protein CASSLTTSGVVTGANVLTF.

The table lists this clone with a count of one. Here the CDR3 DNA reads TGCGCCAGCAGCTTCAACAGGATCTACGAGCAGTACTTC. Protein product: CASSFNRIYEQYF. The rearrangement joins TRBV5-1 to TRBJ2-7; perhaps TRBD1 as D (5 bases). In germline, CDR1 is SGHRS, CDR2 YFSETQ. V was shortened by 2 bases and J by 3 bases, with 9 bases between the two germline ends. The length of the CDR3 is 13 residues.

This chain connects TRBV6-2 or TRBV6-3 to TRBJ2-5; tentatively, D is TRBD2 (5 bases). Germline V lookup: CDR1 MNHEY, CDR2 SVGEGT. V shed 0 bases and J shed 7 bases, with 12 bases lying between them. The CDR3 runs 14 residues. The chain's CDR3 is CASSYSSRRGTQYF. The DNA for the CDR3 is TGTGCCAGCAGTTACTCGAGCCGACGGGGGACCCAGTACTTC.

The sample holds one count of this clone. The rearrangement links TRBV18 to TRBJ1-1; TRBD1 is a possible D gene (6 bases). Germline values: CDR1 KGHSH, CDR2 LQKENI. This CDR3 has 15 residues. The V end lost 2 bases, the J end lost 0 bases, and 10 bases lay between the germline ends. DNA of the CDR3: TGTGCCAGCTCACCAGGCCAGGGGATGAACACTGAAGCTTTCTTT. Its translation is CASSPGQGMNTEAFF.

V usage is TRBV5-1 and J usage is TRBJ2-2, with TRBD1 matching 8 bases. Trimming at V came to 4 bases and at J to 3 bases, leaving 5 bases not matched to a gene. Germline lookup yields CDR1 SGHRS and CDR2 YFSETQ. This CDR3 contains 15 residues. CDR3 sequence (DNA): TGCGCCAGCAGCGCCGGGACAGGTGACACCGGGGAGCTGTTTTTT. Amino acids: CASSAGTGDTGELFF.

V is TRBV6-5 and J is TRBJ1-5; tentatively, D is TRBD1 (5 bases). Germline V gene data show CDR1 as MNHEY and CDR2 as SVGAGI. The CDR3 covers 14 residues. V lost 11 bases, J lost 0 bases, and 14 bases lay in between. This CDR3 is CAGATTGSNQPQHF. CDR3 sequence (DNA): TGTGCCGGGGCGACCACAGGTAGCAATCAGCCCCAGCATTTT.

The V gene is TRBV11-2, the J gene TRBJ2-7; a weak D match, TRBD2 (6 bases). This CDR3 has 14 residues. Trimming stripped 1 base from V and 4 bases from J, with 11 bases between. Germline V gene lookup returns CDR1 SGHAT and CDR2 FQNNGV. The CDR3: CASSLAGGEYEQYF. The CDR3 nucleotides are TGTGCCAGCAGCTTAGCGGGCGGGGAGTACGAGCAGTACTTC.

This clone was detected a few times. The chain couples TRBV28 to TRBJ1-4; no reliable D call. Germline lookup yields CDR1 MDHEN and CDR2 SYDVKM. The CDR3 runs 14 residues. The V gene lost 5 bases and the J gene lost 3 bases, with 10 bases spanning the gap. CDR3 DNA: TGTGCCAGCAGTCGCGCAGGCTCTAATGAAAAACTGTTTTTT. This encodes CASSRAGSNEKLFF.

The V gene is TRBV5-8, the J gene TRBJ2-3, with 13 bases identical to TRBD2. This CDR3 is built from 15 residues. Germline V CDR1 and CDR2: SGHTS, YDEGEE. V gave up 4 bases and J gave up 6 bases; unmatched junction bases: 5. CDR3 nucleotide sequence: TGTGCCAGCAGCCTACTAGCGGGGGGGACGGATACGCAGTATTTT. It specifies CASSLLAGGTDTQYF. Full variable domain (remainder filled in from reference TRBV5-8 and TRBJ2-3): EAGVTQSPTHLIKTRGQQATLRCSPISGHTSVYWYQQALGLGLQFLLWYDEGEERNRGNFPPRFSGRQFPNYSSELNVNALELEDSALYLCASSLLAGGTDTQYFGPGTRLTVL.

The chain has TRBV6-6 and TRBJ1-5; 11 nucleotides align to TRBD1. V lost 2 bases and J lost 4; bases outside the gene matches: 4. CDR3 length: 16 residues. Germline-derived CDR1 and CDR2 are MNHNY and SVGAGI (reference sequence). DNA for the CDR3: TGTGCCAGCAGTTACAGGACAGGGGGCATGAATCAGCCCCAGCATTTT. This sequence encodes CASSYRTGGMNQPQHF.

The CDR3, as DNA: TGTGCCAGCTCACCACCCCCGGGACAGGGAAACGAGCAGTACTTC. Translating gives CASSPPPGQGNEQYF. The chain combines TRBV18 with TRBJ2-7; TRBD1 matches 9 bases. CDR1 is KGHSH, CDR2 LQKENI, per germline. V lost 0 bases and J lost 5; bases outside the gene matches: 5. This CDR3 comprises 15 residues.

The gene calls are TRBV19 and TRBJ1-5, with D possibly TRBD1 on 5 matching bases. This CDR3 spans 14 amino acids. Germline-derived CDR1 and CDR2 are LNHDA and SQIVND (reference sequence). Trimming cost V 7 bases and J 6 bases, with 16 bases left between them. The CDR3 protein is CASKDMGGVQPQHF. The DNA of the CDR3 is TGTGCCAGTAAAGACATGGGGGGTGTTCAGCCCCAGCATTTT.

The chain links TRBV2 to TRBJ2-5; 9 bases are a match to TRBD2. Germline-derived CDR1 and CDR2 are SNHLY and FYNNEI. The CDR3 loop spans 13 amino acids. J lost 3 bases, V lost 6 bases, and 2 bases had no gene match. The DNA of the CDR3 is TGTGCCAGCAGCAGGACTAGCGAAGAGACCCAGTACTTC. Translating gives CASSRTSEETQYF.

This rearrangement joins TRBV2 to TRBJ2-7; D is perhaps TRBD2 (5 bases). From germline, CDR1 is SNHLY and CDR2 FYNNEI. The V end was cut by 6 bases, the J end by 3 bases, with 12 bases between. The CDR3 has 13 residues. The chain's CDR3 is CASRREGNYEQYV. DNA of the CDR3: TGTGCCAGCAGACGGGAAGGGAACTACGAGCAGTACGTC.